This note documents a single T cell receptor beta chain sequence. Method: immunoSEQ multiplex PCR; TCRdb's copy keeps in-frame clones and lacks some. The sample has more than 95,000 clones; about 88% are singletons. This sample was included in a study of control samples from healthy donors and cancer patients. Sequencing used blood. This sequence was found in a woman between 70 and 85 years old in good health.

CDR3 sequence: CASSPEWTGLGYTF. Written as DNA, the CDR3 is TGTGCCAGCAGCCCCGAATGGACAGGGCTCGGCTACACCTTC. The chain links TRBV5-5 to TRBJ1-2; TRBD1 matches at 8 bases. V trimming: 4 bases; J trimming: 8 bases; junction bases outside the gene matches: 10. The CDR3 is 14 amino acids. Germline V gene data show CDR1 as SGHKS and CDR2 as YYEKEE (reference sequence).